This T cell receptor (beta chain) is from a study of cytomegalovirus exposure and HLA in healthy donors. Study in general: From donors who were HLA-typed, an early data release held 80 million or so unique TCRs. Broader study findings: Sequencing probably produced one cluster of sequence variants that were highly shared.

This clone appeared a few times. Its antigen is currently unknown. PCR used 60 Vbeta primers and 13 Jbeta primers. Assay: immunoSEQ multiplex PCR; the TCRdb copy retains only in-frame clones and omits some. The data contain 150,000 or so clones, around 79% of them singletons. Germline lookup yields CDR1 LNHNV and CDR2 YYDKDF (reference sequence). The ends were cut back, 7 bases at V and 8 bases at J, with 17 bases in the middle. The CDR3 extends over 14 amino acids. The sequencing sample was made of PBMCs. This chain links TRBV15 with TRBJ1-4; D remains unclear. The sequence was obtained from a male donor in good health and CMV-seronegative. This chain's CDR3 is CATIWTIPREKLFF. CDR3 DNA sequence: TGTGCCACCATCTGGACTATTCCACGGGAAAAACTGTTTTTT.